This is a list of T cell receptor beta chains from one sample in a study of early T cells in non-severe SARS-CoV-2 infection. Each CDR3 protein gets one entry after TCRdb re-called the 5' RACE reads with MiXCR. The table shows about 100,000 distinct CDR3 sequences, with approximately 10% occurring only once. Sequencing was done on a sample of whole blood. The source of these receptors is an adult who was a healthcare worker with PCR-confirmed SARS-CoV-2 infection or an uninfected control (not recorded which). The CDR3 runs from the conserved cysteine through the conserved F or W. D genes are given only for firm matches. Size is stated for part of the rows, as once, few or many counts, or as a class when the clone is expanded.

>-|TRBJ2-5|-|TRBV28
CASSSSIPQETQYF
TGTGCCAGCAGTTCAAGCATACCACAAGAGACCCAGTACTTC
>-|TRBJ2-5|many|TRBV23-1
CASSQSGLVETQYF
TGCGCCAGCAGTCAATCAGGGTTGGTCGAGACCCAGTACTTC
>-|TRBJ1-2|few|TRBV4-3
CASSHDSFGNYGYTF
TGCGCCAGCAGCCATGACAGCTTTGGTAACTATGGCTACACCTTC
>-|TRBJ2-3|many|TRBV2
CASGRTDTQYF
TGTGCCAGCGGCAGAACAGATACGCAGTATTTT
>-|TRBJ1-2|-|TRBV28
CASSGGSGGYTF
TGTGCCAGCAGTGGAGGGAGCGGAGGCTACACCTTC
>-|TRBJ1-6|-|TRBV3-1
CASSPSGASPLHF
TGTGCCAGCAGTCCAAGCGGTGCTTCACCCCTCCACTTT
>-|TRBJ2-1|-|TRBV15
CATARVVYNEQFF
TGTGCCACCGCACGGGTTGTTTACAATGAGCAGTTCTTC
>-|TRBJ1-6|many|TRBV18
CASSPGQDHYNSPLHF
TGTGCCAGCTCACCGGGGCAGGACCACTATAATTCACCCCTCCACTTT
>TRBD2|TRBJ2-1|-|TRBV20-1
CSASSLTSGINEQFF
TGCAGTGCTAGTTCCCTGACTAGCGGGATAAATGAGCAGTTCTTC
>-|TRBJ2-3|many|TRBV6-1
CASVERSKDSPRDF
TGTGCCAGCGTCGAACGCTCCAAGGACAGCCCACGGGATTTT
>TRBD2|TRBJ2-1|-|TRBV7-7
CASSLGSSGVDEQFF
TGTGCCAGCAGCTTAGGCTCTAGCGGGGTTGATGAGCAGTTCTTC
>TRBD1|TRBJ2-3|-|TRBV18
CASSPPTGNEDTQYF
TGTGCCAGCTCACCACCGACAGGGAATGAGGATACGCAGTATTTT
>-|TRBJ2-4|-|TRBV21-1
CASSARVSKNIQYF
TGTGCCAGCAGCGCGAGGGTGTCCAAAAACATTCAGTACTTC
>-|TRBJ1-5|many|TRBV12-3/TRBV12-4
CASSSDLKPQHF
TGTGCCAGCAGTTCCGACCTGAAGCCCCAGCATTTT
>-|TRBJ1-1|-|TRBV29-1
CSVVQARILTEAFF
TGCAGCGTTGTCCAGGCTCGGATACTGACTGAAGCTTTCTTT
>-|TRBJ1-5|-|TRBV5-6
CASSWGDTDQPQHF
TGTGCCAGCAGCTGGGGGGACACGGATCAGCCCCAGCATTTT
>-|TRBJ2-3|few|TRBV9
CASSVAGRDGTDTQYF
TGTGCCAGCAGCGTAGCTGGGCGGGATGGCACAGATACGCAGTATTTT
>TRBD2|TRBJ2-1|many|TRBV12-3/TRBV12-4
CASSSLAGNNEQFF
TGTGCCAGCAGTTCACTAGCGGGAAATAATGAGCAGTTCTTC
>-|TRBJ2-5|-|TRBV2
CASSVGPPTQYF
TGTGCCAGCAGCGTGGGACCCCCGACCCAGTACTTC
>-|TRBJ2-3|many|TRBV15
CATSRTGDSLDTQYF
TGTGCCACCAGCAGGACTGGAGACTCCCTCGATACGCAGTATTTT
>-|TRBJ2-2|-|TRBV7-2
CASSLQGRNTGELFF
TGTGCCAGCAGCTTACAGGGGAGGAACACCGGGGAGCTGTTTTTT
>TRBD2|TRBJ2-7|many|TRBV6-5
CASSYSSSGASSYEQYF
TGTGCCAGCAGTTACTCCTCTAGCGGGGCCTCCTCCTACGAGCAGTACTTC
>-|TRBJ1-6|few|TRBV12-3/TRBV12-4
CASTLGRNVNSPLHF
TGTGCCAGCACCCTTGGACGTAACGTTAATTCACCCCTCCACTTT
>-|TRBJ2-1|many|TRBV27
CASSPLAYSSYNEQFF
TGTGCCAGCAGTCCCCTAGCGTATAGCTCCTACAATGAGCAGTTCTTC
>TRBD1|TRBJ2-1|many|TRBV28
CASTSQGEYNEQFF
TGTGCAAGCACATCGCAGGGGGAGTACAATGAGCAGTTCTTC
>-|TRBJ2-5|few|TRBV12-3/TRBV12-4
CASSLGQALETQYF
TGTGCCAGCAGTTTAGGACAGGCATTGGAGACCCAGTACTTC
>-|TRBJ2-3|many|TRBV5-1
CASSLGRRPDTQYF
TGCGCCAGCAGCTTGGGTAGGAGGCCCGATACGCAGTATTTT
>-|TRBJ2-1|many|TRBV2
CASSARGNSAGEQFF
TGTGCCAGCAGTGCGCGGGGAAATTCAGCCGGCGAGCAGTTCTTC
>-|TRBJ2-5|-|TRBV7-8
CASSFAPARETQYF
TGTGCCAGCAGCTTTGCTCCAGCGAGAGAGACCCAGTACTTC
>-|TRBJ2-5|many|TRBV18
CASSPDQETQYF
TGTGCCAGCTCACCGGACCAAGAGACCCAGTACTTC
>TRBD2|TRBJ2-1|medium-sized|TRBV6-4
CASSAGTSGNNEQFF
TGTGCCAGCAGCGCTGGGACTAGCGGGAACAATGAGCAGTTCTTC
>-|TRBJ2-7|few|TRBV30
CARGRGYEQYF
TGTGCCCGAGGAAGGGGCTACGAGCAGTACTTC
>TRBD2|TRBJ2-2|few|TRBV3-1
CASRSWSSSGTTGELFF
TGTGCCAGCAGATCCTGGAGTAGTAGCGGGACAACCGGGGAGCTGTTTTTT
>TRBD2|TRBJ2-1|-|TRBV10-1
CASSVSGVSYNEQFF
TGCGCCAGCAGTGTAAGCGGGGTTTCCTACAATGAGCAGTTCTTC
>TRBD2|TRBJ2-7|-|TRBV6-5
CASSYSTGLYEQYF
TGTGCCAGCAGTTACTCGACGGGACTATACGAGCAGTACTTC
>TRBD1|TRBJ2-3|few|TRBV10-3
CAISEMGQGLDTQYF
TGTGCCATCAGTGAGATGGGACAGGGCTTAGATACGCAGTATTTT
>-|TRBJ2-3|-|TRBV12-3/TRBV12-4
CATEEYTDTQYF
TGTGCCACGGAGGAATACACAGATACGCAGTATTTT
>TRBD1|TRBJ2-7|many|TRBV11-2
CASSLFRDRGNEQYF
TGTGCCAGCAGCTTATTCCGGGACAGGGGGAACGAGCAGTACTTC
>-|TRBJ2-6|many|TRBV28
CACSPFPRQEQKGANVLTF
TGTGCCTGCAGTCCTTTCCCAAGACAGGAACAAAAGGGGGCCAACGTCCTGACTTTC
>-|TRBJ2-2|many|TRBV2
CASSEGVRELFF
TGTGCCAGCAGTGAAGGGGTGAGGGAGCTGTTTTTT
>TRBD1|TRBJ1-4|-|TRBV20-1
CSASLRGTGDEKLFF
TGCAGTGCTAGTTTGAGGGGGACAGGGGATGAAAAACTGTTTTTT
>TRBD2|TRBJ2-7|many|TRBV6-5
CASAASGRAVQYF
TGTGCCAGCGCGGCTAGCGGGAGGGCCGTGCAGTACTTC
>-|TRBJ2-2|many|TRBV19
CASSSRERHTGELFF
TGTGCCAGTAGTTCCCGGGAGAGGCACACCGGGGAGCTGTTTTTT
>-|TRBJ2-1|few|TRBV10-3
CAISRSQGGGGYNEQFF
TGTGCCATCAGTCGATCCCAGGGAGGAGGGGGTTACAATGAGCAGTTCTTC
>TRBD1|TRBJ2-1|many|TRBV20-1
CSAPLQGAQVRSYNEQFF
TGCAGTGCTCCGCTACAGGGGGCCCAAGTTCGCTCCTACAATGAGCAGTTCTTC
>-|TRBJ2-3|many|TRBV7-9
CASSRLYPGDPAVDTQYF
TGTGCCAGCAGCCGATTGTACCCGGGGGACCCGGCGGTAGATACGCAGTATTTT
>-|TRBJ2-5|few|TRBV5-4
CASSFSLLGRQETQYF
TGTGCCAGCAGCTTCTCGTTACTAGGGCGCCAAGAGACCCAGTACTTC